Sequencing of this T cell receptor (beta chain) was carried out in a study of cytomegalovirus exposure and HLA in healthy donors. Study-level background: Around 85 million unique TCR sequences came from HLA-typed donors in an early release.

The germline V gene encodes CDR1 SGHRS and CDR2 YFSETQ. The CDR3 is 15 residues long. The trim removed 7 bases at V and 10 bases at J, leaving 13 bases unmatched. Comment on this clone: Its antigen remains unknown.

The study, taken as a whole, reports: Later on, a genetic analysis was performed. It linked a missense variant in DCLRE1C with V- and J-gene trimming of TCR beta. It was likely that a cluster of highly shared sequence variants was a sequencing artifact. According to reports, the classifier identified cytomegalovirus status with high specificity and sensitivity.

A multiplex PCR was run with 60 Vbeta primers and 13 Jbeta primers. Assay: immunoSEQ multiplex PCR; the TCRdb copy retains only in-frame clones and omits some. This sample yields over 100,000 clones, of which over 60% are seen a single time; roughly 3.1% belongs to the top ten. This chain joins TRBV5-1 and TRBJ2-1, with 11 bases matching TRBD2. The TCR was taken from a young woman in good health and CMV-seropositive. Specimen: PBMCs. The CDR3 DNA reads as TGCGCCAGCGCAGACATAGCGGGGGGGCCCGGGGAGCAGTTCTTC. Translating it yields CASADIAGGPGEQFF. The full variable domain, rest sourced from reference TRBV5-1 and TRBJ2-1, is KAGVTQTPRYLIKTRGQQVTLSCSPISGHRSVSWYQQTPGQGLQFLFEYFSETQRNKGNFPGRFSGRQFSNSRSEMNVSTLELGDSALYLCASADIAGGPGEQFFGPGTRLTVL.